In this sample, the clone carrying this T cell receptor (beta chain) turned up many times. The CDR3 loop spans 15 amino acids. In germline, CDR1 is KGHSH, CDR2 LQKENI. V lost 4 bases, J lost 5 bases, and 8 bases stayed unmatched. This entry is derived from a study of T-cell memory formation after mild COVID-19. As for the study in general: TCR clusters were largely donor specific.

TCRdb redid the calling of the 5' RACE reads with MiXCR, one entry per CDR3 protein. The repertoire includes about 320,000 distinct CDR3 sequences, 14% of them detected once, and 21% sits in the top ten. This receptor was obtained from a man aged 18 to 29 who had mild COVID-19 (a few samples of this study predate the infection). Cell type and time point are not known. Sequencing input: PBMCs or a T cell subset sorted from them (not recorded which). This chain uses TRBV18 with TRBJ1-5; 7 positions agree with TRBD1. CDR3 bases: TGTGCCAGCTCACTCTCGACAGGGCGTGATCAGCCCCAGCATTTT. It is translated as CASSLSTGRDQPQHF.